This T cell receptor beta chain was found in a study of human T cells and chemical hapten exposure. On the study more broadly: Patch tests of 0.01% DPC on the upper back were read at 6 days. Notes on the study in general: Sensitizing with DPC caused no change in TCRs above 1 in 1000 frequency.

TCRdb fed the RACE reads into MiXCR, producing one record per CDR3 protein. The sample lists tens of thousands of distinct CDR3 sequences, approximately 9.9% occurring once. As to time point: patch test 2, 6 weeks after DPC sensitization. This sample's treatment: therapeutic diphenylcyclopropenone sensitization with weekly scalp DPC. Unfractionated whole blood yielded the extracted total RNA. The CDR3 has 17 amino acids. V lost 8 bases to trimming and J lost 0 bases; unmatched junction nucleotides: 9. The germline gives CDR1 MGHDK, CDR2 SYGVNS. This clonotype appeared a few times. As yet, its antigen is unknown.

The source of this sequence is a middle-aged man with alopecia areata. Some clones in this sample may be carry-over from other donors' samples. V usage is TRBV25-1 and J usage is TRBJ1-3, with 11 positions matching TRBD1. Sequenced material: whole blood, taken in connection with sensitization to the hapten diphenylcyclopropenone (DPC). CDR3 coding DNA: TGTGCCAGCGGGGCGGGACAGGGGGTTCTCTCTGGAAACACCATATATTTT. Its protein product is CASGAGQGVLSGNTIYF.